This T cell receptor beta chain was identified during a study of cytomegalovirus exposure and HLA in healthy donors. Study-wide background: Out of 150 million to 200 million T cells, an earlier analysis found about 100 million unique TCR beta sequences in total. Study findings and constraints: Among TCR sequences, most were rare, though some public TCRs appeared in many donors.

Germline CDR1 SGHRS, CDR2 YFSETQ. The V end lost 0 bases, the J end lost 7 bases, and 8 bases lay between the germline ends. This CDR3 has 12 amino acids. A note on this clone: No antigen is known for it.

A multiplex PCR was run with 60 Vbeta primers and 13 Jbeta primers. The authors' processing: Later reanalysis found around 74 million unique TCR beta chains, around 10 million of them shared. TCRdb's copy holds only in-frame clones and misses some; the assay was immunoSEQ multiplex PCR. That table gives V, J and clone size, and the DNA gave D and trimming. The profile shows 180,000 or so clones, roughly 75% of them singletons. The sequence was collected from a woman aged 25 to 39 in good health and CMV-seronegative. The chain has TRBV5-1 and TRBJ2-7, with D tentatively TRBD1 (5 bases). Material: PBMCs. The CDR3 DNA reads TGCGCCAGCAGCTTGGAAGGGGAAGAGCAGTACTTC. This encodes CASSLEGEEQYF.